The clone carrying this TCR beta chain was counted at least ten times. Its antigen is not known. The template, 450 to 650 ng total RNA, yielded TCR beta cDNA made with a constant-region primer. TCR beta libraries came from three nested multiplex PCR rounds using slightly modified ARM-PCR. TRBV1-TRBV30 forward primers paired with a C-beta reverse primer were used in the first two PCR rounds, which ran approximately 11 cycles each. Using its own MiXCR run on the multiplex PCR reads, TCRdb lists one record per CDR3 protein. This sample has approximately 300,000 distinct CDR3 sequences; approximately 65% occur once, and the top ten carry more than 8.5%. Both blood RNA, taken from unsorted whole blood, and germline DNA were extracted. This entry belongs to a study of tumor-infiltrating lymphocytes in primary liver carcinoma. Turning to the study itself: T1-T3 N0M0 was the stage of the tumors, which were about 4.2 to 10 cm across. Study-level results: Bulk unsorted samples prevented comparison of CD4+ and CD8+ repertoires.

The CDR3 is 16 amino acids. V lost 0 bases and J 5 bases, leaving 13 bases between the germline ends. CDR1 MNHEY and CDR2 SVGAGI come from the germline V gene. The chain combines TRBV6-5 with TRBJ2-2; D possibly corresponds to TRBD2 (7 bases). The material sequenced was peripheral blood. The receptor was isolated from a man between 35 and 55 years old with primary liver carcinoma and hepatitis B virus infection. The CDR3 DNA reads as TGTGCCAGCAGTTACTCGGGGGGGGCCTTTACCGGGGAGCTGTTTTTT. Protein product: CASSYSGGAFTGELFF.